A selection of T cell receptor beta chains follows, all from one sample in a study of blood T cell repertoires in COVID-19. Data came from immunoSEQ multiplex PCR; TCRdb stores just in-frame clones and leaves some out. The sample lists about 350,000 clones, roughly 90% occurring once. The specimen was PBMCs or T cells enriched from blood (not recorded which). Receptors originate from a woman in her 30s who had been exposed to COVID-19. The CDR3 runs from the conserved cysteine through the conserved F or W. D genes are given only for firm matches. A row's size may be missing; if present it is once, few, many or a size class.

.	TRBV3-1/TRBV3-2	.	TRBJ1-5	CASSQGLRNNQPQHF	TGTGCCAGCAGCCAAGGTCTCAGAAACAATCAGCCCCAGCATTTT
few	TRBV29-1	.	TRBJ1-2	CSVERGYGYTF	TGCAGCGTTGAAAGAGGCTATGGCTACACCTTC
.	TRBV27	.	TRBJ2-7	CASSLRGGPPPYEQYF	TGTGCCAGCAGTTTACGAGGCGGGCCCCCCCCCTACGAGCAGTACTTC
.	TRBV3-1/TRBV3-2	.	TRBJ1-2	CASSYGVGGYTF	TGTGCCAGCAGCTACGGGGTTGGCGGCTACACCTTC
once	TRBV7-8	TRBD2	TRBJ2-1	CASSLVWAGGPAYNEQFF	TGTGCCAGCAGCTTAGTTTGGGCGGGAGGGCCCGCATACAATGAGCAGTTCTTC
.	TRBV19	TRBD1	TRBJ1-5	CASSIEGGRSNQPQHF	TGTGCCAGTAGTATCGAAGGGGGCAGAAGCAATCAGCCCCAGCATTTT
.	TRBV9	.	TRBJ2-3	CASSVDAGPHSTDTQYF	TGTGCCAGCAGCGTAGATGCGGGGCCCCATAGCACAGATACGCAGTATTTT
.	TRBV6-6	.	TRBJ2-7	CASSAGYEQYF	TGTGCCAGCAGCGCCGGCTACGAGCAGTACTTC
few	TRBV4-1	TRBD2	TRBJ2-3	CASSQDQREEADTQYF	TGCGCCAGCAGCCAAGACCAGCGGGAGGAGGCAGATACGCAGTATTTT
once	TRBV3-1/TRBV3-2	TRBD2	TRBJ2-1	CASSQLAGGSNEQFF	TGTGCCAGCAGCCAACTAGCGGGAGGGTCAAATGAGCAGTTCTTC
once	TRBV28	.	TRBJ1-1	CASSLPQGLTEAFF	TGTGCCAGCAGCCTACCACAGGGTCTCACTGAAGCTTTCTTT
few	TRBV14	.	TRBJ2-7	CASSQGFGGRSGEQYF	TGTGCCAGCAGCCAGGGGTTTGGTGGTAGGTCGGGGGAGCAGTACTTC
.	TRBV19	.	TRBJ1-4	CASSIGGATNEKLFF	TGTGCCAGTAGTATCGGGGGTGCAACTAATGAAAAACTGTTTTTT
.	TRBV6-5	TRBD1	TRBJ2-7	CASSQGTGGIYEQYF	TGTGCCAGCAGTCAGGGGACAGGGGGCATCTACGAGCAGTACTTC
.	TRBV11-2	.	TRBJ1-1	CASSLDRRAEAFF	TGTGCCAGCAGCTTAGACAGGCGGGCTGAAGCTTTCTTT
once	TRBV18	TRBD1	TRBJ1-1	CASSKGQENTEAFF	TGTGCCAGCTCAAAAGGACAGGAGAACACTGAAGCTTTCTTT
.	TRBV13	TRBD2	TRBJ2-1	CASSYGRGVYNEQFF	TGTGCCAGCAGCTACGGGAGGGGGGTCTACAATGAGCAGTTCTTC
.	TRBV24-1	TRBD2	TRBJ2-2	CATSDLLGGINTGELFF	TGTGCCACCAGTGATTTGCTGGGGGGGATTAACACCGGGGAGCTGTTTTTT
.	TRBV10-3	TRBD1	TRBJ1-6	CAISEKGQNNSPLHF	TGTGCCATCAGTGAAAAGGGACAGAATAATTCACCCCTCCACTTT
.	TRBV19	TRBD1	TRBJ1-5	CASSIPTGGGQPQHF	TGTGCCAGTAGTATCCCGACAGGGGGCGGTCAGCCCCAGCATTTT
.	TRBV15	TRBD1	TRBJ2-7	CATSRAGTAAIEQYF	TGTGCCACCAGCAGGGCCGGGACAGCGGCTATAGAGCAGTACTTC
.	TRBV7-3	.	TRBJ2-7	CASSVTGTLSYEQYF	TGTGCCAGCAGCGTTACCGGGACACTCTCCTACGAGCAGTACTTC
.	TRBV11-3	TRBD2	TRBJ2-2	CASTPGGGRNTGELFF	TGTGCCAGCACCCCGGGGGGGGGACGAAACACCGGGGAGCTGTTTTTT
.	TRBV18	TRBD2	TRBJ2-7	CASSPSGNYEQYF	TGTGCCAGCTCACCTAGCGGGAACTACGAGCAGTACTTC
.	TRBV5-1	.	TRBJ2-7	CASGRASGQDYEQYF	TGCGCCAGCGGGCGGGCCTCGGGACAAGACTACGAGCAGTACTTC
.	TRBV10-3	.	TRBJ2-7	CAISEPGQGINEQYF	TGTGCCATCAGTGAACCGGGGCAGGGGATCAACGAGCAGTACTTC